A single sample gave rise to the 29 T cell receptor beta chains below, sequenced in a study of blood T cell repertoires in COVID-19. Clones were read by immunoSEQ multiplex PCR, and TCRdb kept only the in-frame ones, dropping some. Of 170,000 or so clones in the sample, approximately 88% are singletons; the top ten hold 6% to 8.5%. Material for sequencing was PBMCs or T cells enriched from blood (not recorded which). The receptors originated from a woman between 45 and 65 years old who had recovered from COVID-19.

This rearrangement joins TRBV27 to TRBJ1-4, with 8 bases fitting TRBD1. The CDR3 extends over 13 amino acids. CDR1 is MNHEY and CDR2 is SMNVEV in the germline V gene (reference sequence). Trimming took 9 bases from V and 8 from J; bases not matched to a gene: 8. This chain's CDR3 is CASGNRGAEKLFF. CDR3 DNA sequence: TGTGCCAGTGGGAACAGGGGGGCGGAAAAACTGTTTTTT.

This clone was seen a handful of times. The chain has TRBV7-3 and TRBJ1-1; no clear D. Germline V gene data show CDR1 as SGHTA and CDR2 as FQGTGA. The ends were cut back, 1 base at V and 2 bases at J, with 14 bases in the middle. CDR3 length equals 16 residues. CDR3 residues: CASSLRAGYPNTEAFF. In DNA, the CDR3 is TGTGCCAGCAGCTTAAGGGCGGGTTACCCAAACACTGAAGCTTTCTTT.

This clone came up once. This sequence joins TRBV19 and TRBJ2-3; 13 bases are shared with TRBD2. This CDR3 has 17 residues. Germline trimming cut 1 base from V and 1 base from J; bases unmatched to any gene: 2. Germline CDR1 LNHDA, CDR2 SQIVND (reference sequence). In nucleotides, the CDR3 is TGTGCCAGTAGTATAGCCGGACTAGCGGGGGGCACAGATACGCAGTATTTT. This translates into CASSIAGLAGGTDTQYF.

This chain uses TRBV3-1 (or the pseudogene TRBV3-2) with TRBJ2-7, with 7 bases matching TRBD1. The CDR3 contains 12 residues. The germline gives CDR1 LGHDT, CDR2 YNNKEL (reference sequence). J was trimmed by 9 bases and V by 5 bases; bases with no gene match: 7. This CDR3 reads CASSSQTGVQYF. CDR3 coding DNA: TGTGCCAGCAGCTCCCAAACAGGGGTGCAGTACTTC.

This chain joins TRBV19 and TRBJ1-3, with D possibly matching TRBD1 (5 bases). V was pared by 3 bases and J by 1 base, with 10 bases between. The V gene's germline CDR1 is LNHDA and CDR2 SQIVND (reference sequence). The CDR3 extends over 15 amino acids. CDR3 nucleotide sequence: TGTGCCAGTAGTATTTTGTCAGGGTCTGGAAACACCATATATTTT. Encoded protein: CASSILSGSGNTIYF.

The chain's CDR3 is CASSWDRSSYEQYF. CDR3 DNA sequence: TGTGCCAGCAGCTGGGACAGGAGCTCCTACGAGCAGTACTTC. This chain uses TRBV7-8 with TRBJ2-7, with 8 bases fitting TRBD1. Germline values: CDR1 SGHVS, CDR2 FQNEAQ. The CDR3 covers 14 residues. V shed 4 bases, J shed 0 bases, and the junction held 2 bases outside the gene matches.

The chain links TRBV9 to TRBJ2-3, with 9 bases matching TRBD2. CDR1 and CDR2 (germline): SGDLS, YYNGEE. The length of the CDR3 is 15 residues. V lost 3 bases, J lost 1 base, and 3 bases stayed unmatched. CDR3: CASSGERGGTDTQYF. The CDR3 DNA is TGTGCCAGCAGCGGAGAGCGGGGGGGCACAGATACGCAGTATTTT.

This clone is a singleton in its sample. The chain couples TRBV18 to TRBJ2-1, with 9 positions matching TRBD2. Per the germline V gene, CDR1 is KGHSH and CDR2 is LQKENI. The V segment lost 3 bases and the J segment 9 bases; nucleotides outside the gene matches: 6. The CDR3 covers 14 residues. In DNA, the CDR3 is TGTGCCAGCTCACCTGGGCGGGGGGGCCCTGAGCAGTTCTTC. Its protein is CASSPGRGGPEQFF.

The V call is TRBV2, the J call TRBJ2-5, with 8 bases fitting TRBD2. V shed 4 bases and J 5 bases; nucleotides not matched to a gene: 9. The CDR3 runs to 15 residues. Germline V gene data show CDR1 as SNHLY and CDR2 as FYNNEI. CDR3: CASSAQRGSGETQYF. The CDR3, as DNA: TGTGCCAGCAGTGCCCAGCGGGGGAGCGGGGAGACCCAGTACTTC.

The chain carries TRBV11-3 and TRBJ2-7; no clear D gene. The CDR3 consists of 11 residues. Trimming took 5 bases from V and 4 from J, leaving 6 bases between them. Looked up from germline, CDR1 is SGHNT and CDR2 is YENEEA. CDR3 DNA sequence: TGTGCCAGCAGCCTGACTTACGAGCAGTACTTC. Protein: CASSLTYEQYF.

This sequence joins TRBV7-6 and TRBJ2-2; 9 nucleotides align to TRBD1. Germline CDR1 is SGHVS and CDR2 is FNYEAQ. The CDR3 covers 17 residues. V shed 5 bases and J 5 bases; nucleotides not matched to a gene: 12. This CDR3 reads CASSTLGTGRLTGELFF. As DNA, the CDR3 is TGTGCCAGCAGCACTTTGGGGACAGGGAGGTTAACCGGGGAGCTGTTTTTT.

The rearrangement uses TRBV7-2 and TRBJ1-4; 7 nucleotides match TRBD1. CDR1 SGHTA and CDR2 FQGNSA come from the germline V gene. The CDR3 totals 15 residues. The ends lost 4 bases at V and 4 bases at J; junction bases unmatched: 6. CDR3 in DNA: TGTGCCAGCAGCTCACGGACAGGCCTTAATGAAAAACTGTTTTTT. Translation: CASSSRTGLNEKLFF.

This chain links TRBV7-8 with TRBJ1-6; D gene unclear. The CDR3 runs to 17 residues. The germline V gene has CDR1 SGHVS and CDR2 FQNEAQ. Trimming left V 1 base short and J 0 bases short, with 10 bases between. This CDR3 reads CASSLGARSSYNSPLHF. CDR3 nucleotides: TGTGCCAGCAGCTTAGGGGCCCGCAGCTCCTATAATTCACCCCTCCACTTT. The full variable domain, rest sourced from reference TRBV7-8 and TRBJ1-6, is GAGVSQSPRYKVAKRGQDVALRCDPISGHVSLFWYQQALGQGPEFLTYFQNEAQLDKSGLPSDRFFAERPEGSVSTLKIQRTQQEDSAVYLCASSLGARSSYNSPLHFGNGTRLTVT.

To note about this clone: The junction departs from the called germline gene at one end, perhaps through a read error. J is TRBJ2-1 and V is TRBV5-8; D possibly corresponds to TRBD2 (6 bases). CDR1 and CDR2 from the germline V gene are SGHTS and YDEGEE. The CDR3 has 14 amino acids. The CDR3 region is CASSLGTDYYEQFF. The CDR3 region has the DNA TGTGCCAGCTCCCTGGGGACGGACTACTATGAGCAGTTCTTC. Filled out from reference TRBV5-8 and TRBJ2-1, the complete variable domain reads EAGVTQSPTHLIKTRGQQATLRCSPISGHTSVYWYQQALGLGLQFLLWYDEGEERNRGNFPPRFSGRQFPNYSSELNVNALELEDSALYLCASSLGTDYYEQFFGPGTRLTVL.

The CDR3 DNA is TGCGCCAGCAGCTTAACAGGATCTAGCAATCAGCCCCAGCATTTT. It encodes CASSLTGSSNQPQHF. The chain recombines TRBV5-1 with TRBJ1-5, with D tentatively TRBD1 (5 bases). Germline assignment: CDR1 SGHRS and CDR2 YFSETQ. V was trimmed by 2 bases and J by 0 bases, leaving 9 bases between them. CDR3 length: 15 residues.

This clone showed up just a few times. The J gene is TRBJ1-1, the V gene TRBV5-1; weak D call: TRBD1 (6 bases). The CDR3 loop spans 15 amino acids. CDR1 and CDR2 (germline): SGHRS, YFSETQ. The V gene lost 0 bases and the J gene lost 1 base, with 10 bases spanning the gap. CDR3 sequence reads: CASSLGGRGNTEAFF. The DNA for the CDR3 is TGCGCCAGCAGCTTGGGGGGGCGCGGGAACACTGAAGCTTTCTTT.

The rearrangement joins TRBV6-2 or TRBV6-3 to TRBJ1-1, with a possible D match to TRBD1 (6 bases). CDR1 and CDR2 (germline): MNHEY, SVGEGT. CDR3 size: 13 residues. V was trimmed by 4 bases and J by 4 bases, leaving 10 bases between them. As DNA, the CDR3 is TGTGCCAGCAGTTCGAGGGGGACCACTGAAGCTTTCTTT. It codes for CASSSRGTTEAFF.

This chain joins TRBV18 and TRBJ2-2; 7 bases line up with TRBD2. In germline, CDR1 is KGHSH, CDR2 LQKENI. V lost 4 bases, J lost 4 bases, and 6 bases stayed unmatched. This CDR3 has 15 amino acids. The CDR3 loop is CASSRKASGTGELFF. In DNA, the CDR3 is TGTGCCAGCTCACGGAAGGCTAGCGGCACCGGGGAGCTGTTTTTT.

The chain combines TRBV7-6 with TRBJ2-7; D may be TRBD2 (6 bases). V gave up 5 bases and J gave up 1 base, with 18 bases separating them. CDR3 size: 16 residues. CDR1 SGHVS and CDR2 FNYEAQ come from the germline V gene. The CDR3 loop is CASSGTGLGLSYEQYF. DNA for the CDR3: TGTGCCAGCAGCGGAACGGGACTGGGCCTTTCCTACGAGCAGTACTTC.

This clone occurred once. The chain combines TRBV18 with TRBJ1-1; no reliable D call. The CDR3 contains 14 residues. CDR1 and CDR2 from the germline V gene are KGHSH and LQKENI. The germline V and J ends were trimmed by 3 bases and 0 bases, with 8 bases remaining between them. The CDR3 sequence: CASSPSGMNTEAFF. CDR3 DNA: TGTGCCAGCTCACCCTCAGGCATGAACACTGAAGCTTTCTTT.

V gene TRBV18 combines with J gene TRBJ1-1; D possibly corresponds to TRBD1 (6 bases). Germline-derived CDR1 and CDR2 are KGHSH and LQKENI. The CDR3 covers 16 residues. The V and J ends lost 0 bases and 0 bases respectively, with 11 bases between them. The CDR3 DNA follows: TGTGCCAGCTCACCACCAGGGGGACGGATGAACACTGAAGCTTTCTTT. Translated: CASSPPGGRMNTEAFF. Full variable domain (remainder filled in from reference TRBV18 and TRBJ1-1): NAGVMQNPRHLVRRRGQEARLRCSPMKGHSHVYWYRQLPEEGLKFMVYLQKENIIDESGMPKERFSAEFPKEGPSILRIQQVVRGDSAAYFCASSPPGGRMNTEAFFGQGTRLTVV.

This chain joins TRBV6-5 and TRBJ2-5; 7 positions agree with TRBD1. This CDR3 is 15 amino acids long. The V segment lost 2 bases and the J segment 4 bases; nucleotides outside the gene matches: 7. The germline CDR1 and CDR2 sequences are MNHEY and SVGAGI. The CDR3 DNA reads as TGTGCCAGCAGTTACGACAGGGCTAAGGGAGAGACCCAGTACTTC. As protein: CASSYDRAKGETQYF.

This chain uses TRBV5-6 with TRBJ2-5; 7 bases line up with TRBD2. This CDR3 is 16 amino acids long. Looked up from germline, CDR1 is SGHDT and CDR2 is YYEEEE. Trimming cost V 4 bases and J 4 bases; bases outside gene matches: 13. The CDR3 protein is CASSRLGGGILETQYF. DNA for the CDR3: TGTGCCAGCAGCAGACTTGGCGGGGGTATCCTAGAGACCCAGTACTTC. Full variable domain (rest looked up from reference TRBV5-6 and TRBJ2-5): DAGVTQSPTHLIKTRGQQVTLRCSPKSGHDTVSWYQQALGQGPQFIFQYYEEEERQRGNFPDRFSGHQFPNYSSELNVNALLLGDSALYLCASSRLGGGILETQYFGPGTRLLVL.

In DNA, the CDR3 is TGCGCCAGCAGCCCGTCGGAGACAGCTTACAATGAGCAGTTCTTC. Protein product: CASSPSETAYNEQFF. The chain uses TRBV4-1 and TRBJ2-1, with D possibly TRBD1 on 5 matching bases. CDR1 and CDR2 from the germline V gene are MGHRA and YSYEKL. The CDR3 is made up of 15 amino acids. The V end lost 4 bases, the J end lost 4 bases, and 14 bases lay between the germline ends.

The rearrangement uses TRBV5-1 and TRBJ2-3; a weak D match, TRBD2 (6 bases). CDR3 length: 12 amino acids. From germline, CDR1 is SGHRS and CDR2 YFSETQ. Between the trimmed V and J ends, which lost 5 bases and 4 bases, there was a span of 8 bases. The CDR3 here is CASREGSDTQYF. CDR3 in DNA: TGCGCCAGCAGGGAGGGCTCAGATACGCAGTATTTT.

This rearrangement joins TRBV4-3 to TRBJ2-7, with D maybe TRBD1 (6 bases). The CDR3 extends over 14 amino acids. Trimming stripped 0 bases from V and 6 bases from J, with 12 bases between. CDR1 LGHNA and CDR2 YSLEER come from the germline V gene. This CDR3 reads CASSQDLGAAEQYF. The CDR3 nucleotides read TGCGCCAGCAGCCAAGATCTGGGGGCCGCCGAGCAGTACTTC.

This clone was observed a single time. The chain is built from TRBV18 and TRBJ1-1, with D perhaps TRBD1 (6 bases). Germline CDR1 is KGHSH and CDR2 is LQKENI. The CDR3 consists of 16 residues. Trimming left V 4 bases short and J 0 bases short, with 15 bases between. Written as DNA, the CDR3 is TGTGCCAGCTCACTTAGGACAGAATACATGAACACTGAAGCTTTCTTT. Amino acids: CASSLRTEYMNTEAFF.

The chain is built from TRBV9 and TRBJ1-6, with TRBD1 matching 8 bases. This CDR3 has 15 residues. V shed 3 bases, J shed 7 bases, and the junction held 6 bases outside the gene matches. From germline, CDR1 is SGDLS and CDR2 YYNGEE. CDR3 region: CASSGGQGGNSPLHF. The CDR3 DNA reads as TGTGCCAGCAGCGGCGGACAGGGAGGCAATTCACCCCTCCACTTT.

The V gene is TRBV4-3, the J gene TRBJ2-7, with 11 nucleotides matching TRBD1. This CDR3 region has 15 residues. The J segment lost 3 bases and the V segment lost 1 base, leaving 2 bases of the junction unmatched. CDR1 and CDR2 (germline): LGHNA, YSLEER. The CDR3 nucleotides are TGCGCCAGCAGCCAAGCCGGGACAGGGGGCTACGAGCAGTACTTC. Residues: CASSQAGTGGYEQYF.